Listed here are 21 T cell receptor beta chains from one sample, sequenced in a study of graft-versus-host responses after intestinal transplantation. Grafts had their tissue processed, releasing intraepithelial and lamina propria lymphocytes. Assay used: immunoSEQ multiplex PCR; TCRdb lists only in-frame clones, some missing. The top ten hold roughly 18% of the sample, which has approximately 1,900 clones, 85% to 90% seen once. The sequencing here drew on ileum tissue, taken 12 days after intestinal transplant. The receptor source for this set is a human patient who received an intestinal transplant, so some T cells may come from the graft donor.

CDR3 in amino acids: CASSQEEGLVTGELFF. CDR3 DNA: TGCGCCAGCAGCCAAGAGGAGGGTTTGGTCACCGGGGAGCTGTTTTTT. The chain uses TRBV4-3 and TRBJ2-2; TRBD2 is a possible D gene (6 bases). Per germline, CDR1 LGHNA and CDR2 YSLEER. Trimming stripped 0 bases from V and 4 bases from J, with 12 bases between. The CDR3 length is 16 residues.

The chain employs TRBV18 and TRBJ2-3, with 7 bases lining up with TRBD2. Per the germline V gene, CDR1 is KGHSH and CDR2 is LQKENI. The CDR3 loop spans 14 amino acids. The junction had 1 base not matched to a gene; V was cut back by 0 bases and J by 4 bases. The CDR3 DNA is TGTGCCAGCTCACCACCGGGGGGGGCAGATACGCAGTATTTT. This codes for CASSPPGGADTQYF.

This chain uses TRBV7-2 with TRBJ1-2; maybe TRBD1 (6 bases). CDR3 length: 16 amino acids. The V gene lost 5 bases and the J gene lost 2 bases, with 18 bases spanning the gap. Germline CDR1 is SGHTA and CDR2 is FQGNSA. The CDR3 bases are TGTGCCAGCAGCCTAGGGGGGCAAAGTATCAACTATGGCTACACCTTC. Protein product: CASSLGGQSINYGYTF.

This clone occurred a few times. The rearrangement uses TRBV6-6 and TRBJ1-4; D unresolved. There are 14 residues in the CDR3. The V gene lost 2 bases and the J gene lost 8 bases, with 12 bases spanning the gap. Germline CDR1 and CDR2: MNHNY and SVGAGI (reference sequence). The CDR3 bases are TGTGCCAGCAGTTACGGGCAGCCAGGAGAAAAACTGTTTTTT. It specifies CASSYGQPGEKLFF.

The CDR3 DNA reads as TGTGCCAGCAGCTTGGGTTGGCAGACAAAGGCTAGCTACACCTTC. This sequence encodes CASSLGWQTKASYTF. The genes are TRBV5-6 and TRBJ1-2, with D uncertain. Between the trimmed V and J ends, which lost 0 bases and 9 bases, there was a span of 18 bases. Germline-derived CDR1 and CDR2 are SGHDT and YYEEEE. This CDR3 region has 15 residues.

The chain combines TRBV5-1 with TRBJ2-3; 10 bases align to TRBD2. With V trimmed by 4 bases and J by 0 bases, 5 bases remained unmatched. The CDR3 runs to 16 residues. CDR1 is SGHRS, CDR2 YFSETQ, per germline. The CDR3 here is CASSPGLAASTDTQYF. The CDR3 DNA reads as TGCGCCAGCAGCCCAGGACTAGCGGCTAGCACAGATACGCAGTATTTT.

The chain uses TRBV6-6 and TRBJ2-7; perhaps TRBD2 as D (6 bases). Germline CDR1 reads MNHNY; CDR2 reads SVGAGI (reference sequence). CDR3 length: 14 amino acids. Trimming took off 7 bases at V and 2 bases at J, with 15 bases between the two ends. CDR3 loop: CASTGGLATYEQYF. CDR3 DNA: TGTGCCAGCACCGGAGGGCTAGCAACCTACGAGCAGTACTTC.

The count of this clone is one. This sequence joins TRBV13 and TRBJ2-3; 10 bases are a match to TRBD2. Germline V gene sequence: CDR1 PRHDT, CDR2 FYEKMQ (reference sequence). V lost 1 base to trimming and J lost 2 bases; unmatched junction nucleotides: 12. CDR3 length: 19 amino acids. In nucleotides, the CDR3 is TGTGCCAGCAGCTTAGTAGGGTATAGCGGGAGGAGGACCACAGATACGCAGTATTTT. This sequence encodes CASSLVGYSGRRTTDTQYF.

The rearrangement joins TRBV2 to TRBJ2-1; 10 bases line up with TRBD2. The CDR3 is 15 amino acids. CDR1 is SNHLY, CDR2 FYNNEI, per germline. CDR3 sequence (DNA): TGTGCAGGGGGGAGCGGGAGGGCTAAGGTGTATGAGCAGTTCTTC. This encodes CAGGSGRAKVYEQFF.

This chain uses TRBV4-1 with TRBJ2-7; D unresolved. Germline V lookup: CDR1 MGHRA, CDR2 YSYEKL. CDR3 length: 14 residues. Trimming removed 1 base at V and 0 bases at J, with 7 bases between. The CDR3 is CASSQVRSSYEQYF. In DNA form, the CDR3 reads TGCGCCAGCAGCCAAGTGCGGAGCTCCTACGAGCAGTACTTC.

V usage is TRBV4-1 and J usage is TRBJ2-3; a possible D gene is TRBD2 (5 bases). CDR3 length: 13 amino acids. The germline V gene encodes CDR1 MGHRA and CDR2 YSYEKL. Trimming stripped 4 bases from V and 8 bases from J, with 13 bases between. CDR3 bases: TGCGCCAGCAGCCTCACCCGGCGGGTTACGCAGTATTTT. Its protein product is CASSLTRRVTQYF.

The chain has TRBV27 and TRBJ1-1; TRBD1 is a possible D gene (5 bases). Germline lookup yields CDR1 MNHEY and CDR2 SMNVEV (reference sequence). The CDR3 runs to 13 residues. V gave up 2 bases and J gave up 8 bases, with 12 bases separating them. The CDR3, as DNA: TGTGCCAGCAGTTTAAGGGGTGGAAGCGAAGCTTTCTTT. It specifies CASSLRGGSEAFF.

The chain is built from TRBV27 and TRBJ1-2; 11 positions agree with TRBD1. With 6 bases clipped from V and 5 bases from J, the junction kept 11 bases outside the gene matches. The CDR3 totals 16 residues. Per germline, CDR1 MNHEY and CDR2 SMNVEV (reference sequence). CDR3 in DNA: TGTGCCAGCAGATCCTACCGGACAGGGGGCGGGTATGGCTACACCTTC. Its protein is CASRSYRTGGGYGYTF.

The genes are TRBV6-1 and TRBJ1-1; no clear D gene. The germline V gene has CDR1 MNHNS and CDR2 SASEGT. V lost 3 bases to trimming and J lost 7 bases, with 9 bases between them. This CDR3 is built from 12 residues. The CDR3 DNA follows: TGTGCCAGCAGTGACCAATCGTTTGAAGCTTTCTTT. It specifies CASSDQSFEAFF.

CDR3 sequence (DNA): TGTGCCAGCAGTCCCAGGACCTTGGGCTTGGACACCATATATTTT. It translates to CASSPRTLGLDTIYF. V is TRBV6-5 and J is TRBJ1-3; D not certain. The length of the CDR3 is 15 residues. Trimming removed 5 bases from V and 8 bases from J, with 19 bases in between. Looked up from germline, CDR1 is MNHEY and CDR2 is SVGAGI.

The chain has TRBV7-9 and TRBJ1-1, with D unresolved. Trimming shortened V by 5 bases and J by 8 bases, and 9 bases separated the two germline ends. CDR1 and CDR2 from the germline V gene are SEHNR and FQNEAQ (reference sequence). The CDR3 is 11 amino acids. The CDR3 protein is CASSPGGEAFF. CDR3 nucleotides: TGTGCCAGCAGCCCGGGAGGCGAAGCTTTCTTT.

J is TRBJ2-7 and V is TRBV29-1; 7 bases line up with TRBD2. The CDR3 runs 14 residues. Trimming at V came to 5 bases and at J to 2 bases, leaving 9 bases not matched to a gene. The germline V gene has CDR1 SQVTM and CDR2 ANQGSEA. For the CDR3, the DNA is TGCAGCGTTCCGGGCTACGGGAGGACCTACGAGCAGTACTTC. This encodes CSVPGYGRTYEQYF.

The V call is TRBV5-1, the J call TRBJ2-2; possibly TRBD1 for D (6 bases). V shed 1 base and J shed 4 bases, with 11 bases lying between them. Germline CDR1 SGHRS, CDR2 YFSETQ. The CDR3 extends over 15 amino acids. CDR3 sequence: CASSLRQVGTGELFF. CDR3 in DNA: TGCGCCAGCAGCTTGAGACAGGTGGGCACCGGGGAGCTGTTTTTT.

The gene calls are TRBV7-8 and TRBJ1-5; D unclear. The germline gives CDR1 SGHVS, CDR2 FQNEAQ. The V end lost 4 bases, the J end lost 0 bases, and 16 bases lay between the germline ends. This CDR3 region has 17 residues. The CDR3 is CASSSFKAGLSNQPQHF. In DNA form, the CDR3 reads TGTGCCAGCAGCTCGTTTAAAGCAGGTCTTAGCAATCAGCCCCAGCATTTT.

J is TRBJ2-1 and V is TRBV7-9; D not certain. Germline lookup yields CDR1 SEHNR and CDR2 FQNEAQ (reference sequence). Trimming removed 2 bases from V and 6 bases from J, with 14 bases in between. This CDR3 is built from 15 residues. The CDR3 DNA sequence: TGTGCCAGCAGCTTATCAGAAAGGGTGGTCAATGAGCAGTTCTTC. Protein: CASSLSERVVNEQFF.

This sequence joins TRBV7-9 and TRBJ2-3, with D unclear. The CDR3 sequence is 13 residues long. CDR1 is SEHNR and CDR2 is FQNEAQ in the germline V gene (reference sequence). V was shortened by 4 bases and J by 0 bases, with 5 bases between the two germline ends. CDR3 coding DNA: TGTGCCAGCAGCTCACCTAGCACAGATACGCAGTATTTT. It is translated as CASSSPSTDTQYF.